A selection of T cell receptor beta chains follows, all from one sample in a study of naive and memory T cell subsets. TCRdb reanalysed the UMI-ligation and nested PCR reads using MiXCR and keeps one entry per CDR3 protein. The table records over 100,000 distinct CDR3 sequences, around 35% of them present only once. The sequencing sample was made of central memory CD4+ T cells from blood. These receptors were taken from a human donor in good health. Both conserved end residues are part of each CDR3. A D gene is named only where the DNA matches it firmly. Size is stated for part of the rows, as once, few or many counts, or as a class when the clone is expanded.

>TRBV5-1|TRBD2|-|TRBJ2-7
CASSYLAGDSYEQYF
TGCGCCAGCAGTTACCTAGCGGGCGACTCCTACGAGCAGTACTTC
>TRBV9|TRBD2|-|TRBJ2-1
CASSVTSGMYNEQFF
TGTGCCAGCAGCGTGACTAGCGGGATGTACAATGAGCAGTTCTTC
>TRBV28|TRBD1|-|TRBJ2-1
CASRGGQGVHEQFF
TGTGCCAGCAGAGGGGGACAGGGCGTACATGAGCAGTTCTTC
>TRBV28|-|-|TRBJ2-7
CASSLQGPPYEQYF
TGTGCCAGCAGTTTACAGGGTCCCCCCTACGAGCAGTACTTC
>TRBV20-1|TRBD1|few|TRBJ2-5
CSAINRQGWETQYF
TGCAGTGCTATAAATAGACAGGGATGGGAGACCCAGTACTTC
>TRBV11-2|-|-|TRBJ2-1
CASRQTTGNNEQFF
TGTGCCAGCAGACAAACCACAGGGAACAATGAGCAGTTCTTC
>TRBV29-1|-|-|TRBJ1-1
CSVDGRVDTEAFF
TGCAGCGTTGATGGCAGGGTGGACACTGAAGCTTTCTTT
>TRBV5-1|-|-|TRBJ1-1
CASSFEGIEAFF
TGCGCCAGCAGCTTTGAGGGAATTGAAGCTTTCTTT
>TRBV4-1|TRBD2|-|TRBJ2-1
CASSQPRRSGRAREQFF
TGCGCCAGCAGCCAACCCCGGAGGAGCGGGAGGGCCCGCGAGCAGTTCTTC
>TRBV7-8|-|few|TRBJ2-1
CASSFQNEQFF
TGTGCCAGCAGCTTCCAAAATGAGCAGTTCTTC
>TRBV20-1|TRBD1|-|TRBJ2-7
CSAYDRGDEQYF
TGCAGTGCTTACGACAGGGGCGACGAGCAGTACTTC
>TRBV20-1|-|once|TRBJ2-7
CSAEEGTYEQYF
TGCAGCGCCGAGGAGGGTACCTACGAGCAGTACTTC
>TRBV3-1|TRBD1|-|TRBJ2-2
CASSHRTIRDRGAGELFF
TGTGCCAGCAGCCACCGCACGATCCGGGACAGAGGGGCCGGGGAGCTGTTTTTT
>TRBV25-1|-|few|TRBJ2-7
CASSERPYEQYF
TGTGCCAGCAGTGAAAGACCGTACGAGCAGTACTTC
>TRBV6-1|-|few|TRBJ1-6
CASSTRGPSPLHF
TGTGCCAGCAGTACACGAGGGCCTTCACCCCTCCACTTT
>TRBV21-1|-|-|TRBJ2-3
CASSKSIAGDTQYF
TGTGCCAGCAGCAAATCGATAGCGGGAGATACGCAGTATTTT
>TRBV11-2|TRBD1|few|TRBJ1-1
CASSLRFPEGQGTAFF
TGTGCCAGCAGTCTTAGATTCCCTGAGGGACAGGGAACAGCTTTCTTT
>TRBV30|-|-|TRBJ2-7
CAWKNYEQYF
TGTGCCTGGAAGAACTACGAGCAGTACTTC
>TRBV20-1|TRBD2|-|TRBJ2-7
CSARNPLADRTYEQYF
TGCAGTGCTAGAAATCCTCTAGCGGACCGCACCTACGAGCAGTACTTC
>TRBV5-1|-|many|TRBJ2-3
CASNDGGPTDTQYF
TGCGCCAGCAACGATGGGGGGCCCACAGATACGCAGTATTTT
>TRBV28|-|few|TRBJ2-7
CASSPSLPPYEQYF
TGTGCCAGCAGTCCCTCCCTACCCCCCTACGAGCAGTACTTC
>TRBV19|TRBD2|few|TRBJ2-1
CASSRGDPHNEQFF
TGTGCCAGTAGCCGGGGGGACCCCCACAATGAGCAGTTCTTC
>TRBV11-2|-|-|TRBJ1-2
CASSLDRSAIYGYTF
TGTGCCAGCAGCTTAGATCGGTCAGCAATCTATGGCTACACCTTC
>TRBV28|-|-|TRBJ1-6
CASSFVGNYSPLHF
TGTGCCAGCAGCTTCGTAGGGAATTATTCACCCCTCCACTTT
>TRBV20-1|-|-|TRBJ2-7
CSASLRTNPSYEQYF
TGCAGTGCTAGTCTCAGGACTAACCCGTCCTACGAGCAGTACTTC
>TRBV20-1|TRBD2|many|TRBJ2-7
CSASIGAGGGEQYF
TGCAGTGCTAGCATCGGCGCGGGAGGGGGCGAGCAGTACTTC
>TRBV20-1|TRBD2|few|TRBJ2-7
CSASRPGLAGVEQYF
TGCAGTGCTAGTCGACCGGGACTAGCGGGAGTGGAGCAGTACTTC
>TRBV6-5|TRBD1|few|TRBJ1-1
CASSGTGETEAFF
TGTGCCAGCAGTGGGACAGGGGAGACTGAAGCTTTCTTT
>TRBV6-2/TRBV6-3|-|-|TRBJ2-1
CASSYSTSSGKLGNEQFF
TGTGCCAGCAGTTACTCGACATCGAGCGGAAAGCTGGGCAATGAGCAGTTCTTC
>TRBV19|-|many|TRBJ1-1
CASSMRWQEAFF
TGTGCCAGTAGTATGAGGTGGCAGGAAGCTTTCTTT
>TRBV7-2|-|-|TRBJ2-2
CASSPLSRLNTGELFF
TGTGCCAGCAGCCCCTTGAGTAGGCTAAACACCGGGGAGCTGTTTTTT
>TRBV7-9|TRBD2|-|TRBJ2-1
CASSQRLAGGRQFF
TGTGCCAGCAGCCAGAGACTAGCGGGAGGGCGGCAGTTCTTC
>TRBV6-1|-|-|TRBJ2-2
CASRWTANTGELFF
TGTGCCAGCAGGTGGACGGCGAACACCGGGGAGCTGTTTTTT
>TRBV7-2|TRBD2|few|TRBJ2-1
CASSSSGRLAGEQFF
TGTGCCAGCAGCTCTTCAGGGAGACTAGCTGGTGAGCAGTTCTTC
>TRBV28|-|few|TRBJ2-5
CASSSETQETQYF
TGTGCCAGCAGTTCGGAGACACAAGAGACCCAGTACTTC
>TRBV12-3/TRBV12-4|-|-|TRBJ2-2
CASSLIRWSQNTGELFF
TGTGCCAGCAGTTTGATCAGGTGGTCTCAGAACACCGGGGAGCTGTTTTTT
>TRBV18|TRBD2|-|TRBJ2-1
CASSPLTPSGNTYNEQFF
TGTGCCAGCTCACCGTTAACCCCTAGCGGGAACACCTACAATGAGCAGTTCTTC
>TRBV11-2|-|-|TRBJ2-5
CASSLGGRETQYF
TGTGCCAGCAGCTTAGGAGGTAGAGAGACCCAGTACTTC
>TRBV29-1|-|few|TRBJ1-2
CSDSRTGGYTF
TGCAGCGACAGCCGAACGGGAGGCTACACCTTC
>TRBV27|TRBD1|-|TRBJ1-3
CASSAGQGPSFGNTIYF
TGTGCCAGCAGTGCGGGACAGGGCCCTTCGTTTGGAAACACCATATATTTT
>TRBV20-1|TRBD1|-|TRBJ2-3
CSASPGQGADTQYF
TGCAGTGCTAGCCCGGGACAGGGTGCAGATACGCAGTATTTT
>TRBV12-3/TRBV12-4|-|-|TRBJ1-3
CASSLRIWGAKNTIYF
TGTGCCAGCAGCCTAAGAATTTGGGGGGCTAAGAACACCATATATTTT
>TRBV18|-|-|TRBJ2-7
CASSPAHEQYF
TGTGCCAGCTCACCAGCCCACGAGCAGTACTTC
>TRBV20-1|TRBD2|few|TRBJ2-1
CSAPLAGGLNEQFF
TGCAGTGCTCCACTAGCGGGAGGGCTGAATGAGCAGTTCTTC
>TRBV6-5|-|few|TRBJ1-4
CASKEARLREKLFF
TGTGCCAGCAAGGAGGCCAGATTGCGGGAAAAACTGTTTTTT
>TRBV7-8|TRBD2|few|TRBJ2-5
CASSSSRVREGRRETQYF
TGTGCCAGCAGCTCCAGCAGGGTGCGGGAGGGCCGGCGAGAGACCCAGTACTTC
>TRBV30|TRBD2|-|TRBJ2-2
CAWSLTLASTGELFF
TGTGCCTGGAGTCTGACACTAGCGAGCACCGGGGAGCTGTTTTTT
>TRBV7-2|-|many|TRBJ2-4
CASSKQWEDIQYF
TGTGCCAGCAGCAAACAATGGGAAGACATTCAGTACTTC
>TRBV10-3|TRBD2|many|TRBJ2-3
CAIMPGLAGGADTQYF
TGTGCCATCATGCCTGGACTAGCGGGAGGGGCAGATACGCAGTATTTT
>TRBV27|-|few|TRBJ2-7
CASSSQGRTREQYF
TGTGCCAGCAGTTCCCAGGGGAGGACGCGCGAGCAGTACTTC
>TRBV7-9|-|many|TRBJ2-7
CASSLSQNYEQYF
TGTGCCAGCAGCTTATCGCAAAACTACGAGCAGTACTTC